A selection of T cell receptor beta chains follows, all from one sample in a study of blood T cells in healthy people across ages. MiXCR was run by TCRdb on the 5' RACE reads, yielding one entry per CDR3 protein. The sample carries about 500,000 distinct CDR3 sequences, around 24% recorded once. The sample was also linked to a second study, of T cells of mothers and their children.

Sequencing used blood. These receptors were collected from a boy under 18 in good health. Both conserved end residues are trimmed from each CDR3.

cdr3_aa: SAEAVGGLGAEAF
cdr3_length: 13
v_call: TRBV20-1

cdr3_aa: ASLGSSSTDTQY
cdr3_length: 12
v_call: TRBV13

cdr3_aa: ASRSSYNEQF
cdr3_length: 10
v_call: TRBV12-3/TRBV12-4

cdr3_aa: ASSQRGQETQY
cdr3_length: 11
v_call: TRBV3-1

cdr3_aa: ASSPGPYGVNTEAF
cdr3_length: 14
v_call: TRBV7-9

cdr3_aa: ASSQDSGGLGLEEF
cdr3_length: 14
v_call: TRBV4-1

cdr3_aa: ASSEVGSTEKLF
cdr3_length: 12
v_call: TRBV3-1

cdr3_aa: AISHRGVAGETQY
cdr3_length: 13
v_call: TRBV10-3

cdr3_aa: ATSDFARGPSGASYQETQY
cdr3_length: 19
v_call: TRBV24-1

cdr3_aa: ASSLEGLAGADTQY
cdr3_length: 14
v_call: TRBV7-8

cdr3_aa: SADRGRVAEAF
cdr3_length: 11
v_call: TRBV29-1

cdr3_aa: ASSGLLREVSYEQY
cdr3_length: 14
v_call: TRBV2

cdr3_aa: ASSPGLEADTQY
cdr3_length: 12
v_call: TRBV18

cdr3_aa: ASSQDSAQGPNNEQF
cdr3_length: 15
v_call: TRBV4-3

cdr3_aa: VSSLSGGAYEQY
cdr3_length: 12
v_call: TRBV7-9

cdr3_aa: SARDRTGAPYEQY
cdr3_length: 13
v_call: TRBV20-1

cdr3_aa: ASSQAIQGYGYT
cdr3_length: 12
v_call: TRBV4-3

cdr3_aa: ASSHTLISGSPYNEQF
cdr3_length: 16
v_call: TRBV4-3

cdr3_aa: ASGTGRQY
cdr3_length: 8
v_call: TRBV19

cdr3_aa: ASSLGGSPDTQY
cdr3_length: 12
v_call: TRBV5-1

cdr3_aa: SARAGRDRVNTGAF
cdr3_length: 14
v_call: TRBV20-1

cdr3_aa: SVGQGLQETQY
cdr3_length: 11
v_call: TRBV29-1

cdr3_aa: SAGRGGGANVLT
cdr3_length: 12
v_call: TRBV20-1

cdr3_aa: ASSQETSGSSYEQY
cdr3_length: 14
v_call: TRBV4-2

cdr3_aa: ASSLSPQGPSNQPQH
cdr3_length: 15
v_call: TRBV7-8

cdr3_aa: ASSRQGGGDTQY
cdr3_length: 12
v_call: TRBV5-1